Here is one TCR beta chain with its context. Antigen specificity is unknown. Splitting the CD4+ cells yielded a CD45RA+ naive subset and a CD45RA-negative memory subset. The repertoire was sequenced with immunoSEQ multiplex PCR; TCRdb's copy has only in-frame clones and lacks some. The sample includes about 2.4 million clones, around nine tenths of them seen just once. V lost 4 bases, J lost 5 bases, and 10 bases stayed unmatched. The CDR3 totals 16 residues. Germline V CDR1 and CDR2: SGDLS, YYNGEE. This entry is derived from a study of shared clonotypes between healthy human individuals. General study results and limits: The researchers took only blood, and tissue repertoires probably look different. Generation of non-shared clonotypes was less probable than generation of clonotypes shared by all four donors. Across subsets, estimated richness was generally greater for naive than for memory populations.

This TCR came from a young man in good health. This rearrangement joins TRBV9 to TRBJ2-5, with 11 bases aligning to TRBD2. The specimen sequenced was naive CD4+ T cells sorted from blood. Subset given: CD45RA+ positively selected. The CDR3 DNA reads as TGTGCCAGCAGCTCTCTTAGCGGGGGGGCCGGGGAGACCCAGTACTTC. It specifies CASSSLSGGAGETQYF.